The rows below give T cell receptor beta chains drawn from one sample of a study of cytomegalovirus exposure and HLA in healthy donors. Profiled with immunoSEQ multiplex PCR; TCRdb holds only in-frame clones, not every one. Among about 94,000 clones, under 80% were seen once, and the ten largest hold 20% to 25%. The sequencing input was PBMCs. These receptors were taken from a young man in good health and CMV-seropositive. CDR3s leave out the opening cysteine and the closing phenylalanine or tryptophan. Each record gives: J gene, V gene, D gene, CDR3 protein. D genes are given only for firm matches.

TRBJ1-1 | TRBV30 | . | AHDRGANTEAF
TRBJ2-5 | TRBV5-1 | . | ASSSVTSGFDQTQY
TRBJ1-1 | TRBV14 | . | ASSQVGGGTEAF
TRBJ1-1 | TRBV28 | TRBD1 | ASRDGNRGDTEAF
TRBJ2-6 | TRBV5-4 | TRBD2 | ASSPRRSGRAGANVLT
TRBJ2-3 | TRBV4-2 | . | ASSQGETTDTQY
TRBJ1-5 | TRBV5-6 | . | ASSFLQGPQH
TRBJ2-1 | TRBV11-2 | . | ASSWTEAEQF
TRBJ1-4 | TRBV15 | TRBD1 | ATSRDRGTDEKLF
TRBJ2-7 | TRBV5-1 | TRBD2 | ASSWTSGGGYEQY
TRBJ1-1 | TRBV5-6 | . | ASSLPGPLGLEEGLGAF
TRBJ1-3 | TRBV7-8 | . | ASIPRRGAGNTIY
TRBJ2-7 | TRBV15 | . | ATSLGGRLSYEQY
TRBJ1-1 | TRBV2 | . | ASNGGIHTEAF
TRBJ1-4 | TRBV28 | . | ASRRTPNNEKLF
TRBJ1-3 | TRBV10-3 | . | AISESASSGNTIY
TRBJ1-2 | TRBV6-5 | . | ASTLPDGDGYT
TRBJ2-5 | TRBV4-1 | . | ASSQGSSGASVGTQY
TRBJ1-2 | TRBV27 | TRBD1 | ASSPQGNYGYT
TRBJ2-2 | TRBV6-6 | . | ASSWGLNTGELF
TRBJ2-1 | TRBV7-2 | . | ASSLTPSGGQF
TRBJ2-7 | TRBV18 | . | ASSPPGGAARAYEQY
TRBJ2-1 | TRBV5-1 | TRBD2 | ASSLDSGVYNEQF